These 28 T cell receptor beta chains came from one sample sequenced in a study of cytomegalovirus exposure and HLA in healthy donors. Researchers ran the PCR with 60 Vbeta and 13 Jbeta primers. Only in-frame clones appear in the TCRdb table, and some are missing; sequencing was by immunoSEQ multiplex PCR. The data show some 140,000 clones, 70% to 80% seen once. The sequenced sample consisted of PBMCs. These receptors came from a female donor in good health and CMV-seronegative.

The chain uses TRBV4-1 and TRBJ2-2; no definite D call. This CDR3 spans 17 amino acids. The germline V gene has CDR1 MGHRA and CDR2 YSYEKL. With 0 bases removed from V and 0 bases from J, the gap between germline ends came to 11 bases. CDR3 sequence: CASSQDLRSANTGELFF. The CDR3 DNA reads TGCGCCAGCAGCCAAGATCTTCGGAGCGCGAACACCGGGGAGCTGTTTTTT.

J is TRBJ2-2 and V is TRBV11-2; no firm D call. V lost 1 base to trimming and J lost 8 bases, with 5 bases between them. The CDR3 has 12 residues. Germline V gene data show CDR1 as SGHAT and CDR2 as FQNNGV. CDR3 sequence reads: CASSLGLGELFF. The CDR3 DNA sequence: TGTGCCAGCAGCTTAGGTCTGGGGGAGCTGTTTTTT.

The chain is built from TRBV27 and TRBJ2-3, with 8 bases aligning to TRBD2. The CDR3 loop spans 15 amino acids. The V and J ends lost 3 bases and 3 bases, in that order; junction bases with no gene match: 5. The germline V gene has CDR1 MNHEY and CDR2 SMNVEV (reference sequence). CDR3 residues: CASSFRGGPTDTQYF. The CDR3 DNA sequence: TGTGCCAGCAGTTTTCGGGGGGGCCCTACAGATACGCAGTATTTT.

The chain links TRBV5-1 to TRBJ2-7; 8 nucleotides line up with TRBD1. With V trimmed by 2 bases and J by 6 bases, 10 bases remained unmatched. The germline CDR1 and CDR2 sequences are SGHRS and YFSETQ. This CDR3 spans 15 amino acids. CDR3 in amino acids: CASSFARGQGGEQYF. CDR3 sequence (DNA): TGCGCCAGCAGCTTTGCCAGGGGGCAAGGGGGCGAGCAGTACTTC.

The chain employs TRBV28 and TRBJ1-6; the D gene is possibly TRBD1 (5 bases). V lost 8 bases and J 0 bases, leaving 14 bases between the germline ends. The CDR3 contains 16 residues. The germline V gene has CDR1 MDHEN and CDR2 SYDVKM. The CDR3 region has the DNA TGTGCCAGCTTAATTGACAGCAACTCCTATAATTCACCCCTCCACTTT. It codes for CASLIDSNSYNSPLHF.

This chain joins TRBV4-1 and TRBJ2-7; TRBD1 matches 7 bases. This CDR3 is built from 15 residues. Looked up from germline, CDR1 is MGHRA and CDR2 is YSYEKL. V lost 4 bases, J lost 3 bases, and 9 bases stayed unmatched. The CDR3 DNA reads as TGCGCCAGCAGCCCCTTGGCAGGGGGAAGCTACGAGCAGTACTTC. Its protein product is CASSPLAGGSYEQYF.

This clone was seen just once. V is TRBV11-3 and J is TRBJ1-1, with no clear D. V lost 6 bases and J lost 1, with 9 bases in between. The V gene's germline CDR1 is SGHNT and CDR2 YENEEA. This CDR3 spans 13 amino acids. The CDR3, as DNA: TGTGCCAGCAGGAGAACAGCGAACACTGAAGCTTTCTTT. Translated, it gives CASRRTANTEAFF.

In this sample, this clone turned up a few times. V and J are TRBV25-1 and TRBJ2-1; the match to TRBD2 covers 13 bases. Losses at the gene ends were 10 bases for V and 10 bases for J; bases not matched to a gene: 10. The CDR3 totals 14 residues. Germline lookup yields CDR1 MGHDK and CDR2 SYGVNS. Here the CDR3 reads CATGTSGIKDEQFF. The CDR3 nucleotides are TGTGCCACCGGGACTAGCGGGATCAAAGACGAGCAGTTCTTC.

The sample holds one count of this clone. This sequence joins TRBV7-2 and TRBJ2-2; D might be TRBD2 (6 bases). This CDR3 spans 13 amino acids. Germline V CDR1 and CDR2: SGHTA, FQGNSA. V gave up 1 base and J gave up 7 bases, with 7 bases separating them. CDR3 DNA: TGTGCCAGCAGCTTAGTCGGGAGCGGGGAGCTGTTTTTT. This gives the protein CASSLVGSGELFF.

This clone was recorded a few times. The chain carries TRBV4-3 and TRBJ1-4, with D maybe TRBD1 (6 bases). Germline CDR1 and CDR2: LGHNA and YSLEER. This CDR3 region has 15 residues. V lost 1 base and J lost 7, with 13 bases in between. In DNA, the CDR3 is TGCGCCAGCAGCCAAGTCGCGGGGGCGGGTGAAAAACTGTTTTTT. Its protein product is CASSQVAGAGEKLFF.

DNA for the CDR3: TGTGCCAGCAGTAGTAGTCCTCCGAATCAGCCCCAGCATTTT. Its protein product is CASSSSPPNQPQHF. The chain uses TRBV6-1 and TRBJ1-5; D gene ambiguous. This CDR3 has 14 residues. Germline CDR1 reads MNHNS; CDR2 reads SASEGT. V was clipped by 5 bases and J by 4 bases, with 12 bases between them.

This clone was detected once. The chain combines TRBV25-1 with TRBJ2-1; TRBD2 matches at 10 bases. The CDR3 sequence is 15 residues long. Germline V CDR1 and CDR2: MGHDK, SYGVNS. With V trimmed by 5 bases and J by 4 bases, 5 bases remained unmatched. Here the CDR3 DNA reads TGTGCCAGCAGTAGAGCGGGAGGGATATACAATGAGCAGTTCTTC. Translation: CASSRAGGIYNEQFF.

This rearrangement joins TRBV5-1 to TRBJ2-7, with 7 positions matching TRBD2. Germline loops: CDR1 SGHRS, CDR2 YFSETQ. The CDR3 covers 13 residues. J gave up 0 bases and V 6 bases, and 3 bases lay outside the gene matches. CDR3 coding DNA: TGCGCCAGCAATCGGGGGGACTCCTACGAGCAGTACTTC. It specifies CASNRGDSYEQYF.

The chain recombines TRBV28 with TRBJ2-5, with TRBD1 matching 10 bases. Germline CDR1 reads MDHEN; CDR2 reads SYDVKM. The CDR3 sequence is 15 residues long. Unmatched junction bases numbered 10, after V lost 7 bases and J lost 5 bases. The CDR3 DNA reads TGTGCCAGCATCATGTCCGGGACAGGGGTGGAGACCCAGTACTTC. Amino acid sequence: CASIMSGTGVETQYF.

The J gene is TRBJ1-2, the V gene TRBV6-5; D is perhaps TRBD1 (5 bases). Germline V CDR1 and CDR2: MNHEY, SVGAGI. The ends were cut back, 8 bases at V and 7 bases at J, with 23 bases in the middle. The CDR3 runs to 15 residues. The CDR3 DNA follows: TGTGCCAGCCATAAGGGGAGGGTACTGGATGTTGGCTACACCTTC. Its translation: CASHKGRVLDVGYTF.

The table lists this clone with a count of one. V gene TRBV19 combines with J gene TRBJ1-1, with 7 bases lining up with TRBD1. The CDR3 is 15 amino acids. Per germline, CDR1 LNHDA and CDR2 SQIVND (reference sequence). With V trimmed by 8 bases and J by 8 bases, 17 bases remained unmatched. CDR3 coding DNA: TGTGCCAGTGATTCTGGTAAGGGGGCTCTAAGAGAAGCTTTCTTT. This gives the protein CASDSGKGALREAFF.

This clone has more than one count but fewer than ten. The chain employs TRBV28 and TRBJ2-2, with D possibly TRBD1 on 5 matching bases. Germline values: CDR1 MDHEN, CDR2 SYDVKM. V was cut by 4 bases and J by 5 bases, with 14 bases left in between. The length of the CDR3 is 15 residues. The CDR3 here is CASSYRQIGTGELFF. The CDR3 DNA is TGTGCCAGCAGTTATCGACAGATTGGGACCGGGGAGCTGTTTTTT.

The chain has TRBV11-2 and TRBJ1-5; 9 bases are a match to TRBD1. Trimming took 5 bases from V and 6 from J; bases not matched to a gene: 2. The CDR3 is made up of 13 amino acids. Germline V gene sequence: CDR1 SGHAT, CDR2 FQNNGV. CDR3 in DNA: TGTGCCAGCAGCGGGGGACAGGGTCAGCCCCAGCATTTT. Translated, it gives CASSGGQGQPQHF.

CDR3 nucleotide sequence: TGTGCCAGCAGTAGACAGGGGGCAGGGGGCTACACCTTC. Protein: CASSRQGAGGYTF. The chain links TRBV6-5 to TRBJ1-2; 10 positions agree with TRBD1. CDR1 is MNHEY, CDR2 SVGAGI, per germline. The junction had 5 bases not matched to a gene; V was cut back by 5 bases and J by 8 bases. CDR3 length: 13 amino acids.

The chain has TRBV4-1 and TRBJ2-5; 7 bases are shared with TRBD1. This CDR3 has 15 residues. Germline CDR1 is MGHRA and CDR2 is YSYEKL. The V and J ends lost 0 bases and 6 bases, in that order; junction bases with no gene match: 7. This chain's CDR3 is CASSQERDSEQTQYF. CDR3 bases: TGCGCCAGCAGCCAAGAAAGGGACAGCGAACAGACCCAGTACTTC.

The chain carries TRBV5-1 and TRBJ1-2; D is uncertain. Germline-derived CDR1 and CDR2 are SGHRS and YFSETQ. The CDR3 has 16 residues. Trimming shortened V by 5 bases and J by 5 bases, and 22 bases separated the two germline ends. CDR3 nucleotide sequence: TGCGCCAGCAGACTCGAGGGAGGTCCTATTAGGTATGGCTACACCTTC. It is translated as CASRLEGGPIRYGYTF.

The sample holds a few counts of this clone. V and J are TRBV2 and TRBJ2-2, with TRBD2 identical over 10 bases. The CDR3 length is 15 residues. V was clipped by 4 bases and J by 7 bases; unmatched bases: 6. CDR1 and CDR2 (germline): SNHLY, FYNNEI. The CDR3, as DNA: TGTGCCAGCAGTGTAAGCGGGGGGGCGCTCGGGGAGCTGTTTTTT. Its translation is CASSVSGGALGELFF.

The V gene is TRBV7-2, the J gene TRBJ2-7, with 10 bases matching TRBD2. CDR3 length: 15 residues. Trimming took 5 bases from V and 3 from J; bases not matched to a gene: 7. Germline V gene lookup returns CDR1 SGHTA and CDR2 FQGNSA. CDR3 bases: TGTGCCAGCAGCACCAGGACTAGCGGAAACTACGAGCAGTACTTC. The encoded protein is CASSTRTSGNYEQYF.

This clone was counted once. V is TRBV19 and J is TRBJ2-1; 7 nucleotides align to TRBD2. This CDR3 region has 14 residues. Losses at the gene ends were 0 bases for V and 6 bases for J; bases not matched to a gene: 2. The V gene's germline CDR1 is LNHDA and CDR2 SQIVND (reference sequence). The CDR3 protein is CASSIDGGGNEQFF. CDR3 DNA sequence: TGTGCCAGTAGTATAGATGGGGGGGGCAATGAGCAGTTCTTC.

The V and J genes are TRBV25-1 and TRBJ2-5; TRBD2 matches 10 bases. There are 16 residues in the CDR3. V was pared by 3 bases and J by 5 bases, with 9 bases of the junction left unmatched. Looked up from germline, CDR1 is MGHDK and CDR2 is SYGVNS. The CDR3, as DNA: TGTGCCAGCAGTGATCCAGCGGGAGGGCCCGTTGAGACCCAGTACTTC. As protein: CASSDPAGGPVETQYF.

The rearrangement joins TRBV11-3 to TRBJ1-2; the D is unclear. This CDR3 has 14 residues. Germline CDR1 and CDR2: SGHNT and YENEEA. V gave up 8 bases and J gave up 1 base, with 14 bases separating them. In nucleotides, the CDR3 is TGTGCCAGCTCGGAGGGATGGGTTAACTATGGCTACACCTTC. Its protein is CASSEGWVNYGYTF.

The V and J genes are TRBV28 and TRBJ1-2, with D maybe TRBD1 (5 bases). Germline V gives CDR1 MDHEN, CDR2 SYDVKM. V dropped 6 bases and J dropped 5 bases, with 16 bases sitting between them. The CDR3 has 14 amino acids. CDR3 amino acids: CASRGVGVGYGYTF. For the CDR3, the DNA is TGTGCCAGCAGGGGCGTAGGGGTAGGATATGGCTACACCTTC.

The chain combines TRBV5-1 with TRBJ2-7; 7 bases fit TRBD2. Germline values: CDR1 SGHRS, CDR2 YFSETQ. There are 14 residues in the CDR3. Trimming at V came to 0 bases and at J to 6 bases, leaving 6 bases not matched to a gene. The CDR3 loop is CASSLEGLVREQYF. The CDR3 DNA reads as TGCGCCAGCAGCTTGGAAGGACTAGTGCGCGAGCAGTACTTC.